The 30 T cell receptor beta chains below were found in one sample sequenced in a study of blood T cell repertoires in COVID-19. The assay was immunoSEQ multiplex PCR, and TCRdb's table has in-frame clones only and misses some. The data contain around 160,000 clones, 80% of them singletons. Sequenced material: PBMCs or T cells enriched from blood (not recorded which). The receptors were sampled from a woman aged 55-75 years who had recovered from COVID-19.

This clone came up a few times. This chain links TRBV11-3 with TRBJ1-4; no reliable D call. The CDR3 has 17 residues. Deletions cut 2 bases from V and 8 bases from J, with 21 bases between. Germline CDR1 reads SGHNT; CDR2 reads YENEEA. Written as DNA, the CDR3 is TGTGCCAGCAGCTTAAATGCGGGATCAAGGGAGGGCGAAAAACTGTTTTTT. It codes for CASSLNAGSREGEKLFF. The variable domain in full, with the rest retrieved from reference TRBV11-3 and TRBJ1-4, is EAGVVQSPRYKIIEKKQPVAFWCNPISGHNTLYWYLQNLGQGPELLIRYENEEAVDDSQLPKDRFSAERLKGVDSTLKIQPAELGDSAVYLCASSLNAGSREGEKLFFGSGTQLSVL.

V gene TRBV18 combines with J gene TRBJ2-7, with TRBD2 matching 10 bases. Germline CDR1 reads KGHSH; CDR2 reads LQKENI. J was trimmed by 3 bases and V by 3 bases; bases with no gene match: 8. The CDR3 length is 16 residues. CDR3 DNA: TGTGCCAGCTCACCCACCCTAGCGGGGGCCGACTACGAGCAGTACTTC. Translated: CASSPTLAGADYEQYF.

This chain links TRBV4-1 with TRBJ2-2; TRBD1 might be the D (5 bases). V was trimmed by 7 bases and J by 5 bases, leaving 23 bases between them. This CDR3 is built from 17 residues. Germline V gene sequence: CDR1 MGHRA, CDR2 YSYEKL. In DNA, the CDR3 is TGCGCCAGCACCTCAAGAAATCAGGGCCAGCTGACCGGGGAGCTGTTTTTT. Residues: CASTSRNQGQLTGELFF.

V is TRBV5-4 and J is TRBJ1-2, with D possibly being TRBD1 (5 bases). Germline CDR1 is SGHNT and CDR2 is YYREEE (reference sequence). The CDR3 contains 14 residues. Trimming cost V 6 bases and J 4 bases, with 16 bases left between them. In DNA form, the CDR3 reads TGTGCCAGCATCCCAAGGGGTGCCGGCTATGGCTACACCTTC. It is translated as CASIPRGAGYGYTF.

This clone occurred a few times. The chain couples TRBV24-1 to TRBJ2-7; perhaps TRBD1 as D (5 bases). Trimming shortened V by 6 bases and J by 2 bases, and 7 bases separated the two germline ends. The CDR3 loop spans 12 amino acids. CDR1 is KGHDR, CDR2 SFDVKD, per germline. The CDR3 loop reads CATSSGPYEQYF. The DNA for the CDR3 is TGTGCCACCAGTTCAGGGCCCTACGAGCAGTACTTC.

CDR3 DNA: TGTGCCAGCGGGGGGACGACAGGGGGAGGCTACACCTTC. Protein sequence: CASGGTTGGGYTF. The chain uses TRBV6-5 and TRBJ1-2, with 9 positions matching TRBD1. CDR1 MNHEY and CDR2 SVGAGI come from the germline V gene. The CDR3 consists of 13 residues. The V gene end was trimmed by 8 bases and the J gene end by 8 bases; junction bases not matched to a gene: 9.

The rearrangement joins TRBV27 to TRBJ1-1, with D maybe TRBD1 (6 bases). CDR1 is MNHEY and CDR2 is SMNVEV in the germline V gene (reference sequence). V was clipped by 6 bases and J by 5 bases, with 13 bases between them. The CDR3 spans 13 residues. The CDR3 DNA is TGTGCCAGCAGGGGGGCAGCCAGGACTGAAGCTTTCTTT. Translation: CASRGAARTEAFF.

In its sample, this clone was seen a few times. The rearrangement links TRBV3-1 (or the pseudogene TRBV3-2) to TRBJ2-3; TRBD2 is a possible D gene (7 bases). The CDR3 has 16 amino acids. V dropped 3 bases and J dropped 2 bases, with 15 bases sitting between them. Germline V gene data show CDR1 as LGHDT and CDR2 as YNNKEL (reference sequence). For the CDR3, the DNA is TGTGCCAGCAGCCACATCGGCGGGGGCTTCACAGATACGCAGTATTTT. Residues: CASSHIGGGFTDTQYF.

The chain employs TRBV6-1 and TRBJ2-3, with D tentatively TRBD2 (6 bases). The CDR3 sequence is 15 residues long. The germline CDR1 and CDR2 sequences are MNHNS and SASEGT. The V gene lost 0 bases and the J gene lost 1 base, with 8 bases spanning the gap. CDR3: CASSEAASGTDTQYF. The CDR3 nucleotides read TGTGCCAGCAGTGAAGCGGCTAGCGGCACAGATACGCAGTATTTT.

The chain has TRBV5-1 and TRBJ1-5; 7 nucleotides align to TRBD1. With 0 bases clipped from V and 4 bases from J, the junction kept 4 bases outside the gene matches. The CDR3 is 15 amino acids. The V gene's germline CDR1 is SGHRS and CDR2 YFSETQ. CDR3 sequence: CASSLEGAGNQPQHF. CDR3 DNA: TGCGCCAGCAGCTTGGAGGGGGCCGGAAATCAGCCCCAGCATTTT.

A single count supports this clone. This rearrangement joins TRBV5-1 to TRBJ2-3; perhaps TRBD1 as D (6 bases). Germline-derived CDR1 and CDR2 are SGHRS and YFSETQ. Trimming cost V 5 bases and J 0 bases, with 13 bases left between them. CDR3 size: 15 residues. Here the CDR3 reads CASREGTTSTDTQYF. The CDR3 nucleotides read TGCGCCAGCAGAGAGGGGACAACAAGCACAGATACGCAGTATTTT.

The chain uses TRBV10-1 and TRBJ2-7; D not resolved. This CDR3 spans 12 amino acids. The V end lost 0 bases, the J end lost 3 bases, and 3 bases lay between the germline ends. Germline CDR1 reads WNHNN; CDR2 reads SYGVQD (reference sequence). This chain's CDR3 is CASSESSYEQYF. The CDR3 nucleotides are TGCGCCAGCAGTGAGTCCAGCTACGAGCAGTACTTC.

V is TRBV12-3 or TRBV12-4 and J is TRBJ2-1; 8 bases fit TRBD1. The CDR3 contains 13 residues. Trimming took 5 bases from V and 9 from J; bases not matched to a gene: 6. The CDR3 loop is CASSPQTGAEQFF. Here the CDR3 DNA reads TGTGCCAGCAGTCCACAGACAGGGGCTGAGCAGTTCTTC.

This clone was observed once. The V call is TRBV29-1, the J call TRBJ2-1; 9 bases are a match to TRBD2. This CDR3 has 13 amino acids. Germline CDR1 and CDR2: SQVTM and ANQGSEA. J was trimmed by 4 bases and V by 5 bases; bases with no gene match: 3. CDR3 DNA: TGCAGCGTTACGCGGGGGGGTTACAATGAGCAGTTCTTC. It is translated as CSVTRGGYNEQFF.

This clone was found once. The chain uses TRBV2 and TRBJ1-2; D unclear. There are 13 residues in the CDR3. CDR1 is SNHLY, CDR2 FYNNEI, per germline. V gave up 4 bases and J gave up 8 bases, with 14 bases separating them. CDR3 bases: TGTGCCAGCAGTGGAGAGGGTATGCGAGGCTACACCTTC. Translated, it gives CASSGEGMRGYTF.

This sequence joins TRBV9 and TRBJ2-1; 15 bases map to TRBD2. V shed 4 bases, J shed 15 bases, and the junction held 11 bases outside the gene matches. The CDR3 contains 15 residues. Germline CDR1 SGDLS, CDR2 YYNGEE. The CDR3 reads CASSPWTSGGANAFF. Written as DNA, the CDR3 is TGTGCCAGCAGCCCTTGGACTAGCGGGGGGGCAAATGCGTTCTTC.

This rearrangement joins TRBV5-1 to TRBJ2-5; D is unclear. Looked up from germline, CDR1 is SGHRS and CDR2 is YFSETQ. V shed 0 bases and J shed 5 bases, with 5 bases lying between them. The CDR3 is made up of 12 amino acids. CDR3 nucleotide sequence: TGCGCCAGCAGCTTGGGGCCTGAGACCCAGTACTTC. Translating it yields CASSLGPETQYF.

The gene calls are TRBV9 and TRBJ2-5, with D perhaps matching TRBD1 (6 bases). Germline V lookup: CDR1 SGDLS, CDR2 YYNGEE. This CDR3 comprises 14 residues. V dropped 3 bases and J dropped 3 bases, with 12 bases sitting between them. This CDR3 reads CASSATGNEETQYF. The CDR3 DNA reads TGTGCCAGCAGCGCTACAGGGAATGAAGAGACCCAGTACTTC.

This chain uses TRBV4-1 with TRBJ1-2; perhaps TRBD1 as D (5 bases). This CDR3 comprises 16 residues. The germline V gene has CDR1 MGHRA and CDR2 YSYEKL. The V gene lost 0 bases and the J gene lost 4 bases, with 15 bases spanning the gap. The CDR3 region has the DNA TGCGCCAGCAGCCAAGATGTGGAGGGGCGCGCCTATGGCTACACCTTC. Protein product: CASSQDVEGRAYGYTF.

A few counts support this clone. The chain carries TRBV11-3 and TRBJ2-5; 8 bases line up with TRBD2. This CDR3 is 14 amino acids long. The junction had 7 bases not matched to a gene; V was cut back by 5 bases and J by 5 bases. CDR1 is SGHNT and CDR2 is YENEEA in the germline V gene. In nucleotides, the CDR3 is TGTGCCAGCAGCCGGCGGGGGGAGGGTGAGACCCAGTACTTC. The encoded protein is CASSRRGEGETQYF.

This chain joins TRBV6-2 or TRBV6-3 and TRBJ2-1; D is uncertain. CDR3 length equals 12 residues. V was clipped by 6 bases and J by 9 bases, with 12 bases between them. Germline CDR1 and CDR2: MNHEY and SVGEGT. CDR3 residues: CASSQTSSEQFF. CDR3 DNA sequence: TGTGCCAGCAGCCAAACGTCCAGTGAGCAGTTCTTC.

This rearrangement joins TRBV6-5 to TRBJ2-7, with D maybe TRBD1 (6 bases). This CDR3 contains 14 residues. Germline CDR1 and CDR2: MNHEY and SVGAGI. V was trimmed by 5 bases and J by 2 bases, leaving 13 bases between them. The CDR3 spells CASSHTGTPYEQYF. The DNA for the CDR3 is TGTGCCAGCAGTCACACCGGGACACCCTACGAGCAGTACTTC.

This clone has a handful of counts. V and J are TRBV6-1 and TRBJ1-2; no clear D gene. The CDR3 covers 12 residues. Trimming pared 1 base from V and 5 bases from J, leaving 5 bases between. In germline, CDR1 is MNHNS, CDR2 SASEGT. The CDR3: CASSEGLYGYTF. The DNA for the CDR3 is TGTGCCAGCAGTGAAGGGCTTTATGGCTACACCTTC.

V gene TRBV20-1 combines with J gene TRBJ1-4; D gene unclear. The V gene lost 3 bases and the J gene lost 4 bases, with 12 bases spanning the gap. In germline, CDR1 is DFQATT, CDR2 SNEGSKA (reference sequence). The CDR3 has 14 residues. In DNA, the CDR3 is TGCAGTGCTAGTTTTAGAGGATTTAATGAAAAACTGTTTTTT. Its protein is CSASFRGFNEKLFF.

The gene calls are TRBV3-1 (or the pseudogene TRBV3-2) and TRBJ1-5, with TRBD1 matching over 10 bases. This CDR3 is 16 amino acids long. V lost 5 bases, J lost 5 bases, and 9 bases stayed unmatched. Germline CDR1 and CDR2: LGHDT and YNNKEL (reference sequence). Written as DNA, the CDR3 is TGTGCCAGCAGCATTGGACAGGGGGGAAGGGATCAGCCCCAGCATTTT. Translation gives CASSIGQGGRDQPQHF.

The chain employs TRBV11-3 and TRBJ2-7, with D possibly matching TRBD1 (6 bases). Germline CDR1 and CDR2: SGHNT and YENEEA. The CDR3 covers 15 residues. The ends were cut back, 0 bases at V and 5 bases at J, with 14 bases in the middle. The CDR3: CASSLDGDRSDEQYF. The CDR3 DNA reads as TGTGCCAGCAGCTTAGATGGTGACAGGTCGGACGAGCAGTACTTC.

This chain links TRBV25-1 with TRBJ2-4, with TRBD1 as a possible D gene (5 bases). This CDR3 has 15 amino acids. The ends were cut back, 3 bases at V and 0 bases at J, with 9 bases in the middle. Per the germline V gene, CDR1 is MGHDK and CDR2 is SYGVNS. The CDR3 DNA follows: TGTGCCAGCAGTGATTCCAGGGTAGCCAAAAACATTCAGTACTTC. Amino acids: CASSDSRVAKNIQYF.

The chain carries TRBV5-1 and TRBJ1-1, with TRBD1 matching 8 bases. Germline CDR1 is SGHRS and CDR2 is YFSETQ. The CDR3 covers 15 residues. J gave up 2 bases and V 2 bases, and 5 bases lay outside the gene matches. CDR3: CASSFLTGANTEAFF. As DNA, the CDR3 is TGCGCCAGCAGCTTCCTGACAGGGGCAAACACTGAAGCTTTCTTT.

The chain employs TRBV13 and TRBJ1-1; 9 bases match TRBD1. V lost 1 base and J lost 7; bases outside the gene matches: 4. This CDR3 spans 14 amino acids. CDR1 and CDR2 (germline): PRHDT, FYEKMQ (reference sequence). CDR3 residues: CASSLVGQGYEAFF. CDR3 sequence (DNA): TGTGCCAGCAGCTTAGTTGGACAGGGGTATGAAGCTTTCTTT.

V usage is TRBV7-8 and J usage is TRBJ1-4, with D hard to call. The germline gives CDR1 SGHVS, CDR2 FQNEAQ. Trimming pared 5 bases from V and 6 bases from J, leaving 10 bases between. The CDR3 totals 13 residues. CDR3 sequence (DNA): TGTGCCAGCAGCGCCCAGTGGTATGAAAAACTGTTTTTT. It is translated as CASSAQWYEKLFF.